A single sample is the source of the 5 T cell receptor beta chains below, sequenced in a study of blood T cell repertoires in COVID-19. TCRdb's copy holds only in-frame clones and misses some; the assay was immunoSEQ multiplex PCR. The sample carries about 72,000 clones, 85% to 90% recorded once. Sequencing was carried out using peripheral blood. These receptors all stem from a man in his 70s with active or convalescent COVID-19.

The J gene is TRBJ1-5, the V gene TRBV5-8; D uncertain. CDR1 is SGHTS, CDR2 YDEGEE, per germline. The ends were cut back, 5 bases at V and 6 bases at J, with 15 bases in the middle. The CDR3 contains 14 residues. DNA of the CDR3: TGTGCCAGCAGTCCCCGGGAAGCGGGTCAGCCCCAGCATTTT. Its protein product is CASSPREAGQPQHF. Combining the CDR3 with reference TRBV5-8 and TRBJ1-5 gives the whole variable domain EAGVTQSPTHLIKTRGQQATLRCSPISGHTSVYWYQQALGLGLQFLLWYDEGEERNRGNFPPRFSGRQFPNYSSELNVNALELEDSALYLCASSPREAGQPQHFGDGTRLSIL.

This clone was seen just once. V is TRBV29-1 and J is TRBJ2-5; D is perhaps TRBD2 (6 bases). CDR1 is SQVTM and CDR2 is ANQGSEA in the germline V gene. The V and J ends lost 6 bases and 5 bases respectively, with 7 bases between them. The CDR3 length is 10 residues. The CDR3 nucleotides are TGCAGCGTCGGGACTGAGACCCAGTACTTC. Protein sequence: CSVGTETQYF.

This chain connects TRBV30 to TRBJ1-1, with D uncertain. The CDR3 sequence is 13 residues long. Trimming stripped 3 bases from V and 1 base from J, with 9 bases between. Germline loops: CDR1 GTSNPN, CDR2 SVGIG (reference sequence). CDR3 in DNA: TGTGCCTGGAGCCGGACTTCGAACACTGAAGCTTTCTTT. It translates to CAWSRTSNTEAFF.

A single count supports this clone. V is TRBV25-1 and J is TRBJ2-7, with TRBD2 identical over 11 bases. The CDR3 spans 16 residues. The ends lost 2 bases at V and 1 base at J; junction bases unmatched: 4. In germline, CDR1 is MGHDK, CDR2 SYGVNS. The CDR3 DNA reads TGTGCCAGCAGTGAAACCGGGACTAGCGGTTCCTACGAGCAGTACTTC. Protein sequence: CASSETGTSGSYEQYF.

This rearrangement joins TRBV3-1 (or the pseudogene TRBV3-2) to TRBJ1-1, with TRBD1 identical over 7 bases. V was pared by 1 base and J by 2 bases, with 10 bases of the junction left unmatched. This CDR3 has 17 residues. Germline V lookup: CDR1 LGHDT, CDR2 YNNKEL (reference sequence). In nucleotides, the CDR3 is TGTGCCAGCAGCCAAGGTGACAGGGTTGGCGGCAACACTGAAGCTTTCTTT. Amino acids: CASSQGDRVGGNTEAFF.